Reported below is one TCR beta chain. Its antigen target is currently unknown. No quality values exist for individual bases; no much larger clone is one base distant. The cohort consisted of more than 650 healthy bone marrow donors. All cohort members were sampled while nominally healthy, although unrecorded immune exposures were likely present. The donor was CMV seronegative and was included in the group of a few hundred seronegative cohort members. Every donor gave a peripheral blood sample, and the peripheral blood mononuclear cells from that sample were used for TCR beta sequencing. The Qiagen DNeasy Blood Extraction Kit was used to extract genomic DNA from the blood cell samples. For this chain, trimming is 5 bases at the V end and 4 bases at the J end, and the number of junction bases without a gene match is 6. CDR1 and CDR2 are drawn from the germline V gene: SGHTA, FQGTGA. The CDR3 goes from the cysteine to the phenylalanine over 15 residues. Left in the record is the CDR3 DNA by itself, 45 bases read in frame from the first base.

This record comes from a study of cytomegalovirus exposure and HLA in healthy donors (dated by TCRdb to about 2017). About the full investigation: An earlier analysis of approximately 640 of the donors reported roughly 270 Gb of sequence data and some 120 million unique TCR beta sequences from roughly 180 million T cells. Because of strong linkage in the cohort, four to six DR-DQ haplotypes were treated as single units for association and clustering. The study aimed to test whether signatures of past pathogen exposure could be identified by cataloging public T cell receptors. Using immunosequencing, the study profiled T cell repertoires from some 670 subjects and related those repertoires to cytomegalovirus serostatus. Genome-wide SNP genotypes for about 60% of the roughly 700 donors were used in a later genetic analysis, which treated that subset as a discovery cohort. An early release covering about 600 HLA-typed donors comprised about 320 gigabases of sequencing data and roughly 86 million unique TCR sequences. In an earlier analysis of 550 to 700 of the donors, high-throughput TCR beta sequencing was used to judge whether each TCR beta V gene segment behaved as functional or pseudogenic. Among 398 genotyped donors of the cohort, an average of roughly 230,000 unique TCR beta nucleotide sequences was sequenced per donor, of which 15% to 20% were non-productive. Of the roughly 430 genotyped donors, 65% to 90% fell in the genetic ancestry cluster associated with self-reported Caucasian donors. Donor age, sex, ethnicity and CMV serostatus were collected together with the repertoire data. Besides the first cohort of 666 subjects, a separate validation cohort made up of over a hundred different subjects was used. The number of donors typed differed by locus, with 629-630 for A, B, C, DRB1 and DQB1, roughly 520 for DQA1, 600 to 610 for DPA1, and some 470 for DPB1. In the later analysis, no new phenotypic data were used to find candidate immune exposures; instead, reliance was placed on TCR beta sequences and their occurrence across donors. A later analysis re-analyzed previously published TCR beta repertoires from several hundred donors and added high-resolution HLA genotyping to study TCR occurrence patterns. To predict cytomegalovirus infection status, the study brought together high-throughput TCR immunosequencing, statistical association of individual TCRs with disease status, and machine learning. Both class I and class II loci were covered by HLA typing, at four-digit resolution. All discovery cohort repertoires had been generated using a single sequencing platform.

Receptor libraries were prepared by the immunoSEQ multiplex PCR assay. A mixture of 60 forward primers for TCR Vbeta segments and 13 reverse primers for TCR Jbeta segments was used in the multiplex PCR. A multiplex PCR assay on genomic DNA amplified the CDR3 region of rearranged TCR beta genes. On the Illumina HiSeq System, the amplified TCR beta libraries were sequenced as 87-base-pair reads. The published analysis was carried out like this. A later analysis tallied about 77 million unique TCR beta chains across the 666 repertoires, and roughly 11 million of those chains were shared by two or more donors. Raw reads were error-corrected and collapsed into unique sequences with a nearest-neighbor algorithm that merged closely related sequences to remove PCR and sequencing errors. CDR3 sequences were aligned to IMGT reference sequences to assign V, D and J gene segments. For a sequence to be retained, a match of at least six nucleotides to both a V gene segment and a J gene segment was required. Rearrangements were classified as productive when the CDR3 lacked stop codons and remained in frame with V and J, and all other rearrangements were classified as non-productive. CDR3 was defined by IMGT convention, running from the second conserved V-encoded cysteine to the conserved J-encoded phenylalanine. The earlier analysis of approximately 500 of the donors excluded sequences that lacked an unambiguous match to a single V gene segment. In an earlier analysis of 587 of the donors, a V segment was called functional when productive rearrangements were above 56.7%, and segregating when the standard deviation between donors exceeded 5%. To diagnose cytomegalovirus status from the catalog of TCR beta chain sequences, a statistical classification framework was built. In a later analysis, V and J genes were assigned by comparing TCR nucleotide sequences against IMGT/GENE-DB human TR gene sequences. In a later analysis, CDR3 sequences and most-parsimonious VDJ recombination scenarios were assigned using the TCRdist pipeline. In a later analysis, every TCR beta chain was defined by the combination of its CDR3 amino acid sequence and its V-gene family, and reads without a unique V-gene family were dropped. In a later analysis, 450 to 600 highly shared, low-generation-probability nucleotide sequences were removed to address suspected cross-contamination and a sequencing artifact. In a later analysis, a clonal expansion index for each public chain was calculated from normalized within-repertoire ranks of inferred template counts. In a later analysis, generation probabilities were computed using a VDJ recombination model fitted to out-of-frame rearrangements, and the results were checked against IGoR. Hypergeometric tests were used in a later analysis to score TCR-TCR, TCR-HLA and TCR-CMV co-occurrence, with a repertoire-size bias correction applied to the TCR pairs. False discovery rates were estimated in a later analysis by permuting HLA or CMV assignments 20 times. A later analysis grouped co-occurring TCRs with DBSCAN, adding TCRdist sequence similarity when clustering within HLA-allele-positive subsets. For co-occurrence clustering, repertoires with fewer than 30,000 or more than 120,000 public chains were excluded, along with four to six repertoires with anomalous nucleotide sharing. The source is immuneACCESS, and TCRdb retained only in-frame sequences with V and J called. Part of the clones is not carried over; for the studies checked, unresolved V genes explain less than half of this, and the remainder is unexplained. That table furnishes V, J and clone size, whereas the DNA furnished D and trimming. Present in this sample are 50,000 to 60,000 clones, approximately 80% of which were seen just once. Clones ranked in the top ten supply roughly 1.5% of the sample.

General study outcomes and caveats: A later analysis reported that several top co-occurrence clusters appeared linked to parvovirus B19, influenza, CMV and Epstein-Barr virus. Roughly uniform sequencing depth across donors was assumed in presence/absence analyses, although this assumption may not hold. Immune exposure information for the cohort was limited to CMV serostatus. A later analysis associated 15,000 to 20,000 TCR beta sequences with specific HLA alleles at a false discovery rate of 0.05. A further reported finding was that TCR beta sequences accurately predicted the HLA-A and HLA-B alleles for most subjects in the first cohort. The sequencing pipeline was judged likely to have produced a cluster of highly shared sequence variants as a technical artifact. In a later analysis, most CMV-associated TCR beta chains were found to appear HLA-restricted, with HLA associations seemingly driven largely by CMV exposure. Because the 87-base-pair reads could not distinguish some IMGT-functional V segments, including TRBV6-2 and TRBV6-3, those segments were excluded. In this cohort, only TCR beta chains were sequenced, and detectable features were limited by the absence of alpha or paired-chain data. In vitro tests confirmed that three of the cytomegalovirus-associated TCR beta chains recognize cytomegalovirus antigens. In both the original and validation cohorts, the classifier was reported to diagnose cytomegalovirus status with high specificity and sensitivity. Assigning TCR associations to individual alleles was difficult when HLA alleles, especially DR and DQ, strongly co-occurred. Most TCR sequences were observed very rarely across donors, whereas some public TCRs were present in many individuals. Compared with the approximately 600-donor mean, donors in an Asian-associated ancestry cluster had fewer N-insertions in productive TCRs, according to a later genetic analysis. Linkage disequilibrium might explain the correlated functional status among segregating V segments, but an unknown experimental factor could not be excluded. Around 16 rarely observed V segments, including chromosome 9 orphons, were excluded from the earlier analysis of almost 600 of the donors because counts were too low. The authors suggested that the approach could potentially be extended to other disease states and immunological phenotypes. The study gave a list of 150 to 200 TCR beta chains associated with cytomegalovirus. In a later analysis, HLA-associated TCR beta chains were found to be more clonally expanded and to have lower generation probabilities than equally common non-associated chains. Because some donors lacked HLA typing at each locus, the association tests relied only on the typed subset. An earlier analysis of some 590 of the donors showed that most TCR beta V segments appeared in productive rearrangements either about 90% or about 30% of the time, which broadly matched IMGT annotations. A later analysis found that TCR association rates varied across HLA loci, with DRB1 alleles showing the most associated TCRs and HLA-C alleles the fewest. V-gene and J-gene trimming of TCR beta chains was associated with a missense DCLRE1C variant in a later genetic analysis, and the association was replicated in an independent cohort.

The sequence derives from a female donor in good health and CMV-seronegative. The specimen was PBMCs. Recombination joined TRBV7-3 with TRBJ1-2; TRBD1 fits 11 bases in the junction. CDR3 protein: CASSQSGTGGYGYTF. In nucleotides, the sequence is TGTGCCAGCAGCCAATCAGGGACAGGGGGCTATGGCTACACCTTC.